Sequencing of this T cell receptor (beta chain) was carried out in a study of blood T cell repertoires in COVID-19. The table came from immunoSEQ multiplex PCR; TCRdb's copy has only in-frame clones and leaves some out. The sample carries hundreds of thousands of clones, around 87% recorded once. This clone was detected once. The length of the CDR3 is 14 residues. J gave up 3 bases and V 5 bases, and 7 bases lay outside the gene matches. Germline CDR1 and CDR2: SGHAT and FQNNGV. The genes are TRBV11-2 and TRBJ2-7; 7 nucleotides line up with TRBD1. The material sequenced was peripheral blood. This sequence originates from a man younger than 35 with active or convalescent COVID-19. The CDR3 sequence: CASSPPGQDYEQYF. The CDR3 region has the DNA TGTGCCAGCAGCCCCCCCGGACAGGACTACGAGCAGTACTTC.